This T cell receptor beta chain was recovered during a study of post-analysis software for immune sequencing data. Looking at the study overall: The patients showed relapsing-remitting, secondary progressive and progressive-relapsing multiple sclerosis courses. Whole-study results and caveats: Diversity measured as normalized Chao1 was significantly lower in multiple sclerosis patients than in controls. Batch-mates among the samples co-clustered strongly by F measure. TRBV5-6, TRBV5-1 and TRBV20-1 belonged to a set of roughly 5 TRBV segments that were more frequent in patients than controls.

Unique molecular identifiers had been added to the TCR beta cDNA libraries. About 500,000 cDNA molecules were obtained per 1 to 10 million input T cells. MiXCR was run by TCRdb on the PCR reads, yielding one entry per CDR3 protein. The table shows about 200,000 distinct CDR3 sequences, with around 30% occurring only once. This clonotype has at least ten counts. The antigen remains undetermined. Trimming removed 4 bases at V and 1 base at J, with 14 bases between. The CDR3 contains 15 residues. Germline CDR1 and CDR2: SGHRS and YFSETQ. The clonotype was recovered from a girl aged 2 to 17 with multiple sclerosis. This chain connects TRBV5-1 to TRBJ1-1; D perhaps matches TRBD1 (5 bases). The source material was blood. CDR3 DNA: TGCGCCAGCAGCGGTACCGGGACTCCGAACACTGAAGCTTTCTTT. Translation: CASSGTGTPNTEAFF. The complete variable domain, with remaining parts taken from reference TRBV5-1 and TRBJ1-1, reads KAGVTQTPRYLIKTRGQQVTLSCSPISGHRSVSWYQQTPGQGLQFLFEYFSETQRNKGNFPGRFSGRQFSNSRSEMNVSTLELGDSALYLCASSGTGTPNTEAFFGQGTRLTVV.